One sample yielded the 12 T cell receptor beta chains listed below, sequenced in a study of CD8 T cells in Susac syndrome. Random hexamers were used to reverse transcribe the RNA input (roughly 0.5 to 1 ug). MiXCR, applied by TCRdb to the immunoSEQ multiplex PCR reads, yields one record per CDR3 protein. The table records some 150,000 distinct CDR3 sequences, around 96% of them present only once. The specimen sequenced was CD8+ T cells from PBMCs. The origin of the receptors is a human donor with multiple sclerosis.

The rearrangement links TRBV13 to TRBJ2-7, with D possibly being TRBD1 or TRBD2 (6 bases each). The V end was cut by 0 bases, the J end by 0 bases, with 12 bases between. Germline CDR1 and CDR2: PRHDT and FYEKMQ (reference sequence). The CDR3 runs to 16 residues. The CDR3 region is CASSLGKQGGSYEQYF. The CDR3 DNA follows: TGTGCCAGCAGCTTAGGTAAACAGGGAGGCTCCTACGAGCAGTACTTC.

The J gene is TRBJ1-6, the V gene TRBV25-1; maybe TRBD1 (6 bases). The CDR3 consists of 13 residues. Germline lookup yields CDR1 MGHDK and CDR2 SYGVNS. V lost 6 bases and J 7 bases, leaving 10 bases between the germline ends. CDR3 sequence reads: CASRSGANSPLHF. The DNA for the CDR3 is TGTGCCAGCAGATCAGGGGCGAATTCACCCCTCCACTTT. The entire variable domain, with the rest obtained from reference TRBV25-1 and TRBJ1-6, is as follows: EADIYQTPRYLVIGTGKKITLECSQTMGHDKMYWYQQDPGMELHLIHYSYGVNSTEKGDLSSESTVSRIRTEHFPLTLESARPSHTSQYLCASRSGANSPLHFGNGTRLTVT.

The chain joins TRBV28 to TRBJ2-7; possibly TRBD1 for D (5 bases). Per germline, CDR1 MDHEN and CDR2 SYDVKM. Between the trimmed V and J ends, which lost 3 bases and 6 bases, there was a span of 18 bases. The CDR3 sequence is 15 residues long. The DNA for the CDR3 is TGTGCCAGCAGTTTCAGGGCAACTACAAGTTTCGAGCAGTACTTC. Amino acids: CASSFRATTSFEQYF.

The CDR3 nucleotides read TGTGCCAGCAGCCCCCGGGACAGGGCCGAGCAGTACTTC. Translation: CASSPRDRAEQYF. The rearrangement joins TRBV7-9 to TRBJ2-7; TRBD1 aligns across 9 bases. V lost 5 bases, J lost 6 bases, and 5 bases stayed unmatched. CDR1 and CDR2 from the germline V gene are SEHNR and FQNEAQ (reference sequence). The length of the CDR3 is 13 residues.

This chain joins TRBV25-1 and TRBJ2-2; the D is unclear. The germline V gene encodes CDR1 MGHDK and CDR2 SYGVNS. This CDR3 region has 14 residues. V was pared by 4 bases and J by 3 bases, with 9 bases between. Here the CDR3 reads CASSALIDTGELFF. CDR3 DNA sequence: TGTGCCAGCAGTGCCCTGATAGACACCGGGGAGCTGTTTTTT. The variable domain in full, completed from reference TRBV25-1 and TRBJ2-2, reads EADIYQTPRYLVIGTGKKITLECSQTMGHDKMYWYQQDPGMELHLIHYSYGVNSTEKGDLSSESTVSRIRTEHFPLTLESARPSHTSQYLCASSALIDTGELFFGEGSRLTVL.

This rearrangement joins TRBV12-5 to TRBJ1-1, with unresolved D. The germline V gene encodes CDR1 LGHNT and CDR2 FRNRAP. The CDR3 has 12 amino acids. V shed 0 bases and J shed 8 bases, with 7 bases lying between them. CDR3 in DNA: TGTGCTAGTGGTTTGGTTTCAGTAGAAGCTTTCTTT. It translates to CASGLVSVEAFF.

The chain employs TRBV29-1 and TRBJ2-1; 7 bases map to TRBD2. This CDR3 is 14 amino acids long. Trimming removed 6 bases from V and 8 bases from J; junction bases left unmatched: 13. Germline CDR1 SQVTM, CDR2 ANQGSEA. CDR3 sequence reads: CSVGTARGGYEQFF. The CDR3 DNA sequence: TGCAGCGTGGGGACTGCCCGGGGAGGGTATGAGCAGTTCTTC.

This sequence joins TRBV4-3 and TRBJ2-1, with a possible D match to TRBD2 (7 bases). Per germline, CDR1 LGHNA and CDR2 YSLEER. CDR3 size: 15 residues. V lost 0 bases and J 7 bases, leaving 13 bases between the germline ends. CDR3 protein: CASSQDTGGGNEQFF. DNA for the CDR3: TGCGCCAGCAGCCAAGATACGGGGGGCGGAAATGAGCAGTTCTTC.

This chain uses TRBV6-2 or TRBV6-3 with TRBJ1-6, with 7 bases lining up with TRBD1. V shed 6 bases and J 7 bases; nucleotides not matched to a gene: 9. Germline loops: CDR1 MNHEY, CDR2 SVGEGT. This CDR3 contains 15 residues. For the CDR3, the DNA is TGTGCCAGCAGCTCCAACAGGGGAAGGAATTCACCCCTCCACTTT. It is translated as CASSSNRGRNSPLHF.

The rearrangement joins TRBV4-1 to TRBJ2-2; TRBD1 matches 7 bases. The V gene end was trimmed by 4 bases and the J gene end by 0 bases; junction bases not matched to a gene: 11. Germline V gene data show CDR1 as MGHRA and CDR2 as YSYEKL. There are 18 residues in the CDR3. The CDR3 protein is CASSLPLSGTANTGELFF. The CDR3 DNA reads TGCGCCAGCAGCCTCCCCCTCTCGGGGACAGCGAACACCGGGGAGCTGTTTTTT.

This clonotype came up once. V usage is TRBV29-1 and J usage is TRBJ2-7; 9 bases are shared with TRBD2. The CDR3 extends over 15 amino acids. Looked up from germline, CDR1 is SQVTM and CDR2 is ANQGSEA. V was pared by 7 bases and J by 1 base, with 11 bases of the junction left unmatched. Here the CDR3 reads CSANLMAGGSYEQYF. The CDR3 DNA sequence: TGCAGCGCGAACCTCATGGCGGGGGGGTCCTACGAGCAGTACTTC.

This chain links TRBV5-6 with TRBJ1-5; 8 bases match TRBD1. With 4 bases clipped from V and 9 bases from J, the junction kept 9 bases outside the gene matches. Germline-derived CDR1 and CDR2 are SGHDT and YYEEEE. The CDR3 sequence is 14 residues long. The CDR3: CASSIGTGGRPQHF. The CDR3 nucleotides are TGTGCCAGCAGCATAGGGACAGGAGGCCGGCCCCAGCATTTT. Full variable domain (remainder filled in from reference TRBV5-6 and TRBJ1-5): DAGVTQSPTHLIKTRGQQVTLRCSPKSGHDTVSWYQQALGQGPQFIFQYYEEEERQRGNFPDRFSGHQFPNYSSELNVNALLLGDSALYLCASSIGTGGRPQHFGDGTRLSIL.